This TCR beta chain was sequenced for a study of T cell repertoires in cytomegalovirus infection. Study-level background: Public TCR beta signature analysis indicated the presence of both CMV infection and matching HLA type.

TCRdb recomputed calls from the reads with MiXCR, one row per CDR3 protein. The sample lists around 570,000 distinct CDR3 sequences, approximately 40% occurring once. Study-level points and caveats: People with CMV and the relevant HLA were identified by cumulative public TCR beta family frequency. There were HLA-C-restricted CMV-specific TCR beta clonotypes dominating the ex vivo response.

V shed 1 base, J shed 2 bases, and the junction held 8 bases outside the gene matches. CDR1 SGHTA and CDR2 FQGNSA come from the germline V gene. The CDR3 loop spans 16 amino acids. This clonotype came up a few times. What it binds is unknown. The chain is built from TRBV7-2 and TRBJ2-7, with 7 bases aligning to TRBD1. This TCR came from a human donor in good health (CMV status not recorded). Some clones in this sample may be carry-over from other donors' samples. The specimen comprised cultured PBMCs, sampled from culture after CMV antigen stimulation. The CDR3 here is CASSLGLSGQAYEQYF. The CDR3 DNA sequence: TGTGCCAGCAGCTTAGGGCTTTCCGGACAGGCCTACGAGCAGTACTTC. Full variable domain (outside the CDR3, taken from reference TRBV7-2 and TRBJ2-7): GAGVSQSPSNKVTEKGKDVELRCDPISGHTALYWYRQSLGQGLEFLIYFQGNSAPDKSGLPSDRFSAERTGGSVSTLTIQRTQQEDSAVYLCASSLGLSGQAYEQYFGPGTRLTVT.